Given below is one TCR beta chain in context. The data were obtained in a study of cytomegalovirus exposure and HLA in healthy donors. The CDR3 spans 13 residues. Germline CDR1 reads LNHDA; CDR2 reads SQIVND (reference sequence). J was trimmed by 6 bases and V by 7 bases; bases with no gene match: 4. Among the 100 to 150 subjects of the validation cohort, separate from the approximately 660-subject first cohort, were the donors. Repertoires were generated with immunoSEQ multiplex PCR, while TCRdb's copy carries only in-frame clones and drops some. The table includes approximately 41,000 clones, approximately 92% detected once.

This receptor was identified in a man aged 18 to 30 in good health and CMV-seronegative. This rearrangement joins TRBV19 to TRBJ1-5; TRBD1 aligns across 9 bases. The sequencing input was PBMCs. The CDR3 DNA follows: TGTGCCAGTACGAGGGACAGGGCTCAGCCCCAGCATTTT. Amino acids: CASTRDRAQPQHF.